The present T cell receptor (beta chain) was sequenced within a study of blood T cell repertoires in COVID-19. Overall study: The United States, Italy and Spain provided the acute and convalescent COVID-19 samples. T cells, B-cell-depleted T cells, or PBMCs supplied cDNA or gDNA.

Study processing details: Amplified reference gene primers provided the basis for estimating nucleated cell counts. TCRdb's table, derived via immunoSEQ multiplex PCR, lists solely in-frame clones and lacks some. Clone size and the V and J calls come from that table; the DNA yielded D and trimming. The table records around 30,000 clones, about 75% of them present only once. The sequenced sample was peripheral blood. The sequence derives from a man at least 80 years old with active or convalescent COVID-19.

CDR3 bases: TGTGCCAGCCCTGACAGGGTCTCAGATACGCAGTATTTT. Protein sequence: CASPDRVSDTQYF. The chain employs TRBV6-5 and TRBJ2-3; 7 nucleotides agree with TRBD1. V lost 8 bases and J lost 4; bases outside the gene matches: 6. This CDR3 region has 13 residues. Germline assignment: CDR1 MNHEY and CDR2 SVGAGI.